Sequencing of this TCR beta chain was carried out in a study of T cell responses to AZD1222 COVID-19 vaccine. The study's findings and limits: Two doses of AZD1222 preceded a rise in Spike-specific TCR breadth and depth. Distributed over spike, vaccine-associated CD4 TCRs predominated at 160-218 and 743-854.

Only a few counts were recorded for this clone. Its antigen is currently unknown. The CDR3 spans 16 residues. Germline-derived CDR1 and CDR2 are SGHTA and FQGNSA. V gave up 2 bases and J gave up 0 bases, with 12 bases separating them. Assay: immunoSEQ multiplex PCR; the TCRdb copy retains only in-frame clones and omits some. The sample holds roughly 110,000 clones, roughly four fifths seen once. The chain employs TRBV7-2 and TRBJ2-3; D remains unclear. Sequences were derived from peripheral blood, sampled on day 0 of AZD1222 vaccination. This clonotype was sampled from an adult in good health. The CDR3 region has the DNA TGTGCCAGCAGCTTACAATTATTGGCTAGCACAGATACGCAGTATTTT. Residues: CASSLQLLASTDTQYF.